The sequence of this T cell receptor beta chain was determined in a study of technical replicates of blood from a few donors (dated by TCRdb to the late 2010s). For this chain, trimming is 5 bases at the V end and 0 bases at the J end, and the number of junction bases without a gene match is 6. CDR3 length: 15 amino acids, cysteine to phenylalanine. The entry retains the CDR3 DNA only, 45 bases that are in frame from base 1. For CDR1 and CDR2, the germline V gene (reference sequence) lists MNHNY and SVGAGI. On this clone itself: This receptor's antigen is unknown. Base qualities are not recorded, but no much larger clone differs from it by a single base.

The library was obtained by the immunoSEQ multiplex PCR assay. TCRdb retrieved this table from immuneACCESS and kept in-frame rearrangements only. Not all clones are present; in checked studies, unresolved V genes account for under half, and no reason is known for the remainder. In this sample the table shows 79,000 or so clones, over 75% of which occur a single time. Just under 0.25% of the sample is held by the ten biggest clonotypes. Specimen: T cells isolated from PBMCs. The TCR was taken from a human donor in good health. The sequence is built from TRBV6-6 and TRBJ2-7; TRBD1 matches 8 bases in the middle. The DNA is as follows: TGTGCCAGCAGTAAGGACAGGGCCAGCTCCTACGAGCAGTACTTC. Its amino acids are CASSKDRASSYEQYF.